This T cell receptor beta chain was recorded in a study of T cells in localized non-small cell lung cancer (dated by TCRdb to between 2020 and 2021). With regard to the full study: The study examined T cell repertoires in roughly 240 patients with early-stage NSCLC and compared tumors with uninvolved tumor-adjacent lungs. The cohort comprised some 240 treatment-naïve NSCLC patients with resected, localized lung tumors. The mean age of the NSCLC patients was 60 to 85 years, with fewer than 150 men and about a hundred women.

Study-wide findings and limitations: The highest T cell clonality was observed in uninvolved tumor-adjacent lung, where clonality exceeded that of tumor, suggesting that antigenic responses were more focused in uninvolved tumor-adjacent lung. A median of about 55 of the top 100 tumor clones were detected in paired uninvolved adjacent lung, and around 27 of these tumor clones were also found among the top 100 clones of the paired uninvolved adjacent lung. Higher blood T cell density associated with longer overall survival, while higher adjacent-lung clonality associated with shorter survival. Because the study design was exploratory, TCR variables were selected using unadjusted p-values without false-discovery rate correction. Because multi-region tumor sequencing was not done, intratumor heterogeneity could not be ruled out.

The immunoSEQ Assay was used to sequence TCR beta CDR3 regions from DNA. In the source study's methods: T cell density was computed as TCR beta template counts normalized to usable DNA estimated by amplifying housekeeping genes. Richness was estimated with the preseqR package, extrapolating to 400,000 templates for PBMC samples and 120,000 templates for tissue samples. Clonality was calculated as one minus Pielou's evenness. Tissue-enriched TCRs were identified through differential abundance testing performed on productive amino-acid clonotypes, with a minimum total count of 5 and an alpha of 0.1. The Jaccard Index and the Morisita Overlap Index were used to measure how much the repertoires overlapped between compartments. GLIPH clustered TCR beta CDR3s with public tetramer-defined viral CDR3s; viral motifs required at least three viral sequences plus V-gene enrichment. TCRdb stores this immuneACCESS table with in-frame sequences only. Part of the clones is absent; in the studies checked, under half of the shortfall reflects unresolved V genes, and no reason is known for the rest. V and J calls and clone size are given by that table; D and trimming were obtained from the DNA. In all, the sample holds 30,000 or so clones, and about nine tenths of those were seen once. The top ten clonotypes cover roughly 4.1% of the sample.

Turning to this clone: Its antigen is not yet known. Per-base qualities were not stored, and no clone one base away is much larger.

There are 16 amino acids in the CDR3, from cysteine to phenylalanine inclusive. This entry keeps only the CDR3 DNA: 48 bases, framed from base 1. V was cut back by 1 base and J by 9 bases, leaving a gap of 16 bases between them. CDR1 SNHLY and CDR2 FYNNEI are derived from the germline V gene. At diagnosis, tumor, uninvolved tumor-adjacent lung and peripheral blood were collected and then preserved as a mix of FFPE and fresh-frozen material. For TCR repertoire profiling, blood samples were analyzed as peripheral blood mononuclear cells. Recombination linked TRBV2 to TRBJ1-6, with the D gene not confidently named. Source: peripheral blood mononuclear cells, taken before any cancer treatment. The receptor comes from a woman aged 35-75 years with stage III lung adenocarcinoma. The sequenced DNA is TGTGCCAGCAGTGAAGAAAGGGAAGCGAACGGTTCACCCCTCCACTTT. It specifies CASSEEREANGSPLHF.